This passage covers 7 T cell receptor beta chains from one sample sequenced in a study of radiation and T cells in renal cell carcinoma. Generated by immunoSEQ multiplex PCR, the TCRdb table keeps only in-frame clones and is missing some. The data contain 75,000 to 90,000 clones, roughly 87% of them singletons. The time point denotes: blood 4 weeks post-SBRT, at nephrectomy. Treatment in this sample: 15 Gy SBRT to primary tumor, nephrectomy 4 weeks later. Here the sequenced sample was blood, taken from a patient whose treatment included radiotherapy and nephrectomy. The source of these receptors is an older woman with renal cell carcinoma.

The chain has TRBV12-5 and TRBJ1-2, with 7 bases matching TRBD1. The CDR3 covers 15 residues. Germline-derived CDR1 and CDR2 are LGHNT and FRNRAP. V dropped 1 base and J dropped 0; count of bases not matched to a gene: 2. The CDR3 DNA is TGTGCTAGTGGTTTGGCCGGGACAGCTAACTATGGCTACACCTTC. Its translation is CASGLAGTANYGYTF.

In nucleotides, the CDR3 is TGTGCCAGCAGTGAAAGGAGGTACACTGAAGCTTTCTTT. It codes for CASSERRYTEAFF. The rearrangement joins TRBV6-1 to TRBJ1-1, with D unresolved. CDR3 size: 13 residues. V lost 2 bases and J lost 3, with 7 bases in between. Germline V gene lookup returns CDR1 MNHNS and CDR2 SASEGT.

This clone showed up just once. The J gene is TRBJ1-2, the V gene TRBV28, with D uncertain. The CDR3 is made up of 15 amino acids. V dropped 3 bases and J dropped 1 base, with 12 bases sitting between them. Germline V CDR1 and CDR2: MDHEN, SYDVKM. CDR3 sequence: CASSFGSGVNYGYTF. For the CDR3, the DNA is TGTGCCAGCAGTTTTGGGTCAGGTGTTAACTATGGCTACACCTTC.

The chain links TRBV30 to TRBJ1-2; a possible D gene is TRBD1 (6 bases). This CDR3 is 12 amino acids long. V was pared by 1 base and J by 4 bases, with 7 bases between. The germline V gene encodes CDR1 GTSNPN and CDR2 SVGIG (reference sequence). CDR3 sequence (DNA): TGTGCCTGGAGTGGGACAGCCTATGGCTACACCTTC. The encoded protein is CAWSGTAYGYTF.

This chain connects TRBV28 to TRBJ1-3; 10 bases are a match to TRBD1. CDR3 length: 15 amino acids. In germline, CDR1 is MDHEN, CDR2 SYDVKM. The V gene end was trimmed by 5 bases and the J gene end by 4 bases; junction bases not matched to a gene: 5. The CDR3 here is CASSPPGQGGNTIYF. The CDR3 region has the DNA TGTGCCAGCAGTCCCCCGGGACAGGGGGGAAACACCATATATTTT.

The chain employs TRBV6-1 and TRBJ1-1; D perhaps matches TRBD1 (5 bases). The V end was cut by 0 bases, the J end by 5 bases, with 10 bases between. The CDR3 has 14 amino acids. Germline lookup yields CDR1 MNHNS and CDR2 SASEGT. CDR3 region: CASSEAGTGTEAFF. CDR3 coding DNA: TGTGCCAGCAGTGAAGCGGGAACAGGAACTGAAGCTTTCTTT.

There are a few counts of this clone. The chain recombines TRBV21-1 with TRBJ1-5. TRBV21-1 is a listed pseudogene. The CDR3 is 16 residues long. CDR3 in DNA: TGTGCCAGCATAAAGATTATCGCGGGATCTCATCAGCCCCAGCATTTT. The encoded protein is CASIKIIAGSHQPQHF.